A selection of T cell receptor beta chains follows, all from one sample in a study of cytomegalovirus exposure and HLA in healthy donors. Using immunoSEQ multiplex PCR, the repertoire was profiled, and TCRdb retains in-frame clones only, with some absent. This sample carries roughly 220,000 clones, about 77% of them seen once, and the ten largest clones take approximately 1.9%. Sequenced material: PBMCs. The source is a woman aged 25 to 39 in good health and CMV-seronegative. The CDR3 runs from the conserved cysteine through the conserved F or W. Each record gives: J gene, D gene, clone size, V gene, CDR3 protein, CDR3 DNA. D genes are given only for firm matches. Rows give clone size only sometimes, using once, few, many, or a class for an expanded clone.

TRBJ2-5	TRBD2	.	TRBV5-4	CASSRTSGGAGETQYF	TGTGCCAGCAGCCGGACTAGCGGGGGGGCAGGGGAGACCCAGTACTTC
TRBJ1-1	.	.	TRBV7-3	CASSLGGEAFF	TGTGCCAGCAGCTTAGGAGGGGAAGCTTTCTTT
TRBJ2-7	.	.	TRBV2	CASSAGPNYEQYF	TGTGCCAGCAGTGCAGGTCCAAACTACGAGCAGTACTTC
TRBJ2-6	.	few	TRBV2	CASSLREPGANVLTF	TGTGCCAGCAGTCTCCGGGAACCTGGGGCCAACGTCCTGACTTTC
TRBJ1-2	.	.	TRBV5-1	CASSFNTDYGYTF	TGCGCCAGCAGCTTCAACACCGACTATGGCTACACCTTC
TRBJ2-7	.	.	TRBV9	CASSVGAAEGYEQYF	TGTGCCAGCAGCGTAGGTGCAGCGGAAGGTTACGAGCAGTACTTC
TRBJ1-3	.	.	TRBV6-6	CASSYSYGTGNTIYF	TGTGCCAGCAGTTACTCATACGGGACTGGAAACACCATATATTTT
TRBJ1-4	.	.	TRBV19	CASSSRQTADHEKLFF	TGTGCCAGTAGTTCACGACAGACTGCTGATCATGAAAAACTGTTTTTT
TRBJ1-1	.	.	TRBV7-2	CASSPTGPEAFF	TGTGCCAGCAGCCCAACAGGGCCTGAAGCTTTCTTT
TRBJ2-1	.	few	TRBV9	CASSGADWDEQFF	TGTGCCAGCAGCGGAGCGGACTGGGATGAGCAGTTCTTC
TRBJ1-3	.	.	TRBV6-5	CASSYSNGGNTIYF	TGTGCCAGCAGTTACTCGAACGGGGGGAACACCATATATTTT
TRBJ2-7	TRBD2	.	TRBV27	CASSLRAGEDEQYF	TGTGCCAGCAGTTTAAGAGCGGGAGAAGACGAGCAGTACTTC
TRBJ1-2	TRBD1	.	TRBV19	CASSTTPRDRPWIGDGYTF	TGTGCCAGTAGTACGACACCCCGGGACAGACCTTGGATTGGTGATGGCTACACCTTC
TRBJ2-1	.	.	TRBV6-8	CASSSRGSSYNEQFF	TGTGCCAGCAGTTCCCGGGGGAGCTCCTACAATGAGCAGTTCTTC
TRBJ2-3	TRBD2	.	TRBV5-1	CASSLGLAGVTDTQYF	TGCGCCAGCAGCTTAGGCCTAGCGGGGGTCACAGATACGCAGTATTTT
TRBJ1-1	.	.	TRBV29-1	CSVEGGRGSTEAFF	TGCAGCGTTGAAGGGGGAAGGGGGAGCACTGAAGCTTTCTTT
TRBJ2-7	.	.	TRBV6-1	CASRDPWGSGEQYF	TGTGCCAGCAGAGATCCCTGGGGCTCCGGCGAGCAGTACTTC
TRBJ2-6	TRBD1	many	TRBV5-6	CASSWIQGAGANVLTF	TGTGCCAGCAGCTGGATCCAGGGGGCGGGGGCCAACGTCCTGACTTTC
TRBJ1-1	.	few	TRBV6-5	CASRVTGVGTEAFF	TGTGCCAGCAGGGTAACGGGAGTTGGTACTGAAGCTTTCTTT
TRBJ2-6	.	few	TRBV9	CASSVGTSGANVLTF	TGTGCCAGCAGCGTAGGAACTTCTGGGGCCAACGTCCTGACTTTC
TRBJ2-7	TRBD1	.	TRBV30	CAWSSLGQEAYEQYF	TGTGCCTGGAGTAGTTTGGGACAGGAGGCGTACGAGCAGTACTTC
TRBJ1-5	.	.	TRBV4-2	CATSQALGDTIGNQPQHF	TGTGCCACCAGCCAGGCCCTAGGGGACACCATCGGCAATCAGCCCCAGCATTTT
TRBJ1-5	.	.	TRBV21-1	CASSKTVGQQNQPQHF	TGTGCCAGCAGCAAAACAGTGGGACAGCAAAATCAGCCCCAGCATTTT
TRBJ1-1	TRBD1	.	TRBV19	CASSLDREVTEAFF	TGTGCCAGTAGCCTGGACAGGGAGGTCACTGAAGCTTTCTTT
TRBJ2-1	TRBD2	.	TRBV2	CASSPRTSGAYNEQFF	TGTGCCAGCAGCCCACGGACTAGCGGTGCCTACAATGAGCAGTTCTTC
TRBJ2-6	.	.	TRBV27	CAISLFGRGPSGANVLTF	TGTGCCATCAGTTTATTCGGGCGGGGACCTTCTGGGGCCAACGTCCTGACTTTC
TRBJ1-1	.	.	TRBV7-3	CASSQGPGRNTEAFF	TGTGCCAGCAGCCAAGGTCCAGGCAGGAACACTGAAGCTTTCTTT
TRBJ2-1	TRBD1	.	TRBV11-2	CASSRGQGGYNEQFF	TGTGCCAGCAGCCGTGGACAGGGGGGCTACAATGAGCAGTTCTTC
TRBJ1-4	TRBD1	.	TRBV2	CARGDSLNEKLFF	TGTGCCAGGGGGGACAGCCTTAATGAAAAACTGTTTTTT
TRBJ1-1	TRBD1	.	TRBV7-9	CSSSSPQGRTNTEAFF	TGTTCCAGCAGCTCCCCACAGGGGCGGACGAACACTGAAGCTTTCTTT
TRBJ1-5	.	.	TRBV30	CAWTMGAGQPQHF	TGTGCCTGGACAATGGGGGCCGGTCAGCCCCAGCATTTT
TRBJ1-4	TRBD1	.	TRBV30	CAWSVTGTGGGKLFF	TGTGCCTGGAGTGTAACCGGGACAGGGGGGGGAAAACTGTTTTTT
TRBJ2-3	.	.	TRBV11-3	CASSSALAGTSTDTQYF	TGTGCCAGCAGCTCTGCACTCGCGGGGACTAGCACAGATACGCAGTATTTT
TRBJ1-6	.	.	TRBV5-1	CASSSGPNSPLHF	TGCGCCAGCAGCTCCGGTCCAAATTCACCCCTCCACTTT
TRBJ2-7	.	.	TRBV27	CASCKEGFHEQYF	TGTGCCAGCTGTAAGGAGGGTTTCCACGAGCAGTACTTC